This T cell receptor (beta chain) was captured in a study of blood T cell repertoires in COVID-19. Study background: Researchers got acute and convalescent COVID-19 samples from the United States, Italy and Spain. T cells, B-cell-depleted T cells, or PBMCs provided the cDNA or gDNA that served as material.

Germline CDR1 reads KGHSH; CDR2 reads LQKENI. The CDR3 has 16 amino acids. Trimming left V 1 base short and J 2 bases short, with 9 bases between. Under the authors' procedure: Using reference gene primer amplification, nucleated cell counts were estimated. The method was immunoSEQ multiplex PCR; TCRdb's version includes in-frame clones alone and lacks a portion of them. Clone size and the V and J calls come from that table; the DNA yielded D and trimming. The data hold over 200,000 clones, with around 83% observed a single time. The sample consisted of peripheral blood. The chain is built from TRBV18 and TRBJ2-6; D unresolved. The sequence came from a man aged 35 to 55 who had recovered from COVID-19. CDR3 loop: CASSPRSVAGANVLTF. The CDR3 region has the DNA TGTGCCAGCTCACCACGGTCCGTAGCTGGGGCCAACGTCCTGACTTTC.